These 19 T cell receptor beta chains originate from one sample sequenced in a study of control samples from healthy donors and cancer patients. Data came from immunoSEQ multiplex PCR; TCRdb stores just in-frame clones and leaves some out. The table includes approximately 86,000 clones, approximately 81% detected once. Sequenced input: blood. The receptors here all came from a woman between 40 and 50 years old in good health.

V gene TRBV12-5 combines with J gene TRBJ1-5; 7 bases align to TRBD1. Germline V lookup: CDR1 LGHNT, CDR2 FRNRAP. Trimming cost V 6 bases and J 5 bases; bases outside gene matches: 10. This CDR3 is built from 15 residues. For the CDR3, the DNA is TGTGCTAGTGGCTCTGGACAGGCAAAATATCAGCCCCAGCATTTT. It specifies CASGSGQAKYQPQHF.

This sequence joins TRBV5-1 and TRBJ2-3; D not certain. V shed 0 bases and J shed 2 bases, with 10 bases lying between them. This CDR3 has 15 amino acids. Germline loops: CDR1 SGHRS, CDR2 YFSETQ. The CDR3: CASSLDGFSTDTQYF. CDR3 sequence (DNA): TGCGCCAGCAGCTTGGATGGGTTTTCCACAGATACGCAGTATTTT.

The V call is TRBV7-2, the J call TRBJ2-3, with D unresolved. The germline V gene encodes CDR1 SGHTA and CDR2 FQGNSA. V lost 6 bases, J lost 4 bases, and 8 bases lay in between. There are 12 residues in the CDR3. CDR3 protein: CASSRSPDTQYF. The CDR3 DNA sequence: TGTGCCAGCAGTCGATCTCCAGATACGCAGTATTTT.

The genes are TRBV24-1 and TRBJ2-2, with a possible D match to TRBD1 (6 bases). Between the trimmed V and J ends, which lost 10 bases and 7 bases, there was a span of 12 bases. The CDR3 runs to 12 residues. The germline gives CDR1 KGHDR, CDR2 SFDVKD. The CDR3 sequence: CATRGINGELFF. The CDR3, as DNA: TGTGCCACTAGGGGGATCAACGGGGAGCTGTTTTTT.

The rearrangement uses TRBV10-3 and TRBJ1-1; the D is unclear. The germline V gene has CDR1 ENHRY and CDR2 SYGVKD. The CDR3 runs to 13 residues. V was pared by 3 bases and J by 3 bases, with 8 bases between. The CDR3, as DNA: TGTGCCATCAGTGACGGGCTCTACACTGAAGCTTTCTTT. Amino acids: CAISDGLYTEAFF.

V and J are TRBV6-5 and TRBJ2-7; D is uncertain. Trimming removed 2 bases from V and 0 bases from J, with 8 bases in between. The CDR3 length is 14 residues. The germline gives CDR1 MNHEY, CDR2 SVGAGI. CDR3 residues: CASSYGEGSYEQYF. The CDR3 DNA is TGTGCCAGCAGTTACGGGGAAGGCTCCTACGAGCAGTACTTC.

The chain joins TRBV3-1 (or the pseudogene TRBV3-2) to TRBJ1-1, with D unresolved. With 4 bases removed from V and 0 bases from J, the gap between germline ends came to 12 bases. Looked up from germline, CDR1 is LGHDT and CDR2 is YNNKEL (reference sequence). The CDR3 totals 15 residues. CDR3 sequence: CASSPREAMNTEAFF. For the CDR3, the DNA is TGTGCCAGCAGCCCTCGCGAAGCCATGAACACTGAAGCTTTCTTT.

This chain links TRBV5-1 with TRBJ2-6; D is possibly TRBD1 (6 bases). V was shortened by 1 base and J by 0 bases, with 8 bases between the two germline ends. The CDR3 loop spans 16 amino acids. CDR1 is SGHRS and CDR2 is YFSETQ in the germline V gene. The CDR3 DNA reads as TGCGCCAGCAGCTTGTTGGGGGCCTCTGGGGCCAACGTCCTGACTTTC. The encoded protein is CASSLLGASGANVLTF.

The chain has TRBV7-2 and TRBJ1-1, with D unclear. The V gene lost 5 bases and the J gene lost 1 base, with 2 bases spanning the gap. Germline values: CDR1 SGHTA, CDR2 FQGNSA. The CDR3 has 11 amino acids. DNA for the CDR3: TGTGCCAGCAGCCGGAACACTGAAGCTTTCTTT. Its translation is CASSRNTEAFF.

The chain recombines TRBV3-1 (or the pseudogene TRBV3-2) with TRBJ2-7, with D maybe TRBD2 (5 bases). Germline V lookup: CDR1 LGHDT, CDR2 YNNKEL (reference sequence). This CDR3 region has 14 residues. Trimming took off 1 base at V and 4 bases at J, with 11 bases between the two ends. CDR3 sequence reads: CASSQVGCGYEQYF. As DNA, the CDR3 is TGTGCCAGCAGCCAAGTGGGGTGCGGGTACGAGCAGTACTTC.

The DNA for the CDR3 is TGTGCCAGCCGGGCCGGGTGGAATCAGCCCCAGCATTTT. Translated: CASRAGWNQPQHF. The rearrangement uses TRBV19 and TRBJ1-5; D remains unclear. The ends were cut back, 9 bases at V and 4 bases at J, with 13 bases in the middle. The CDR3 is made up of 13 amino acids. In germline, CDR1 is LNHDA, CDR2 SQIVND (reference sequence).

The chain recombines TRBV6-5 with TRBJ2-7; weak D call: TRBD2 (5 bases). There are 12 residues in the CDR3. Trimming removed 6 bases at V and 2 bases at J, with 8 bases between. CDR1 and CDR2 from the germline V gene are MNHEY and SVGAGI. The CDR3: CASSGNTYEQYF. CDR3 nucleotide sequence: TGTGCCAGCAGCGGGAATACCTACGAGCAGTACTTC.

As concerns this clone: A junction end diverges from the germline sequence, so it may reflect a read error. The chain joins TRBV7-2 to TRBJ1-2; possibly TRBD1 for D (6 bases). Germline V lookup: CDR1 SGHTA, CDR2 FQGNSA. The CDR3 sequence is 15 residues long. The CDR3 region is CASTLVGEQGYGYTF. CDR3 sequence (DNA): TGTGCCAGCACCTTAGTGGGGGAACAGGGCTATGGCTACACCTTC.

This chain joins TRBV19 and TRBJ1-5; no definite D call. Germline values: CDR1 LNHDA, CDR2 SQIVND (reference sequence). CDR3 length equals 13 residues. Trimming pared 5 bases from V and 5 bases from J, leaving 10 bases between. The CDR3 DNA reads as TGTGCCAGTAGTGGCGGGCTGTATCAGCCCCAGCATTTT. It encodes CASSGGLYQPQHF.

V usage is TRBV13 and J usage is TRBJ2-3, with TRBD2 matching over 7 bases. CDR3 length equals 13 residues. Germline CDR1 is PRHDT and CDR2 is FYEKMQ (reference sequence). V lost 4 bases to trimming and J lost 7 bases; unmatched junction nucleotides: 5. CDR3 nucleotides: TGTGCCAGCAGCTCACTAGCGACGCATACGCAGTATTTT. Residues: CASSSLATHTQYF.

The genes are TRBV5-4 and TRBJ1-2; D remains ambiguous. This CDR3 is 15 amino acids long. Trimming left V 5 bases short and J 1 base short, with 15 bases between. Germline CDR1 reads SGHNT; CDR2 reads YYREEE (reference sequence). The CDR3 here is CASSPGSTLNYGYTF. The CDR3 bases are TGTGCCAGCAGTCCCGGGAGCACCCTTAACTATGGCTACACCTTC.

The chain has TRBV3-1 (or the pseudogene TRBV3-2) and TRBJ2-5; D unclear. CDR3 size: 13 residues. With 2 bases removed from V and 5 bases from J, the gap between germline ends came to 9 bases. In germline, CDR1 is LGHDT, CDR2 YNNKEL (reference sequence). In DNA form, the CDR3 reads TGTGCCAGCAGCCAAAGCAGGATGGAGACCCAGTACTTC. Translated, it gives CASSQSRMETQYF.

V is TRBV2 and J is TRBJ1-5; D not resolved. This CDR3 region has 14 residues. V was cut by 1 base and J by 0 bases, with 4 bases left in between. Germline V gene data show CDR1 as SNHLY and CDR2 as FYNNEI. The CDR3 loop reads CASSEVFSNQPQHF. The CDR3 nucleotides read TGTGCCAGCAGTGAAGTCTTTAGCAATCAGCCCCAGCATTTT.

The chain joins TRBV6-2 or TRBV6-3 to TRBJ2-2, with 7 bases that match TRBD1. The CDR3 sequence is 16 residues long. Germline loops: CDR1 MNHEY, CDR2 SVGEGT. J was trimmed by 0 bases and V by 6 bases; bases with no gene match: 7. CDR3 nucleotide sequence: TGTGCCAGCAGCCGGAAGGGACAGACGAACACCGGGGAGCTGTTTTTT. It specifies CASSRKGQTNTGELFF.